This paragraph covers one T cell receptor (beta chain) sequence. Its antigen is not identified. These data belong to a study of T cell responses to AZD1222 COVID-19 vaccine. Whole-study results and caveats: Spike-specific TCRs gained breadth and depth after people received two AZD1222 doses. The number of AZD1222 recipients seropositive at baseline was only five or six. The donor group comprised mostly white British people and more females; the analysis possibly underestimated clonal diversity. Every sample of the repertoires postdated the peak T cell response.

The CDR3 has 16 residues. Germline assignment: CDR1 MGHDK and CDR2 SYGVNS. V trimming: 3 bases; J trimming: 8 bases; junction bases outside the gene matches: 15. Assay: immunoSEQ multiplex PCR; the TCRdb copy retains only in-frame clones and omits some. The sample yields 95,000 or so clones, 70% to 90% seen once. The sequence derives from an adult in good health. The chain employs TRBV25-1 and TRBJ1-2; TRBD1 aligns across 7 bases. The sample consisted of peripheral blood, taken on day 0 of AZD1222 vaccination. The CDR3 DNA follows: TGTGCCAGCAGTGAGGGACAGAAGGGACTAAAGAGCGGCTACACCTTC. Translating gives CASSEGQKGLKSGYTF.